This TCR beta chain was captured by sequencing in a study of blood T cells in healthy people across ages. This CDR3 is built from 13 residues. The V end lost 3 bases, the J end lost 0 bases, and 5 bases lay between the germline ends. A second PCR, run for about 7 to 11 cycles, used a sample-barcoded 5' primer plus a J-beta primer mix. Every individual sample yielded 2.5 million or more paired-end reads (each containing CDR3). Each CDR3 protein is one row after TCRdb ran MiXCR on the 5' RACE reads. The sample carries 550,000 to 750,000 distinct CDR3 sequences, over 20% recorded once. This clonotype originated in a man in his 70s in good health. The chain has TRBV12-3 or TRBV12-4 and TRBJ1-1; D ambiguous. Source material: blood. Here the CDR3 reads CASSFELNTEAFF. The CDR3 DNA reads TGTGCCAGCAGTTTTGAACTGAACACTGAAGCTTTCTTT.